The next 6 T cell receptor beta chains were all read from a single sample in a study of shared clonotypes between healthy human individuals. TCRdb keeps only in-frame clones here, not all; method: immunoSEQ multiplex PCR. The repertoire has about 1 million clones, 70% to 80% of them found once; the top ten carry about 1.5%. What was sequenced was memory CD4+ T cells sorted from blood. Subset reported: CD45RA-negative fraction. These receptors were collected from a man younger than 30 in good health.

CDR3 loop: CASSFVMDGPNEKLFF. DNA of the CDR3: TGTGCCAGCAGTTTCGTAATGGATGGGCCTAATGAAAAACTGTTTTTT. The V call is TRBV28, the J call TRBJ1-4; D unclear. Trimming cost V 3 bases and J 3 bases, with 14 bases left between them. This CDR3 is built from 16 residues. The germline V gene has CDR1 MDHEN and CDR2 SYDVKM.

This clone has more than one count but fewer than ten. The sample carries other DNA sequences with the same CDR3. This chain links TRBV7-2 with TRBJ2-2, with a possible D match to TRBD2 (5 bases). Per germline, CDR1 SGHTA and CDR2 FQGNSA. The V gene lost 3 bases and the J gene lost 6 bases, with 5 bases spanning the gap. The CDR3 totals 12 residues. The DNA of the CDR3 is TGTGCCAGCAGCTTGAGGGCCGGGGAGCTGTTTTTT. This translates into CASSLRAGELFF.

The V and J genes are TRBV5-6 and TRBJ2-5, with 12 bases that match TRBD2. CDR1 is SGHDT, CDR2 YYEEEE, per germline. The CDR3 is 17 amino acids. V trimming: 4 bases; J trimming: 7 bases; junction bases outside the gene matches: 14. CDR3 sequence reads: CASSGRTSGVSGGTQYF. The CDR3 nucleotides read TGTGCCAGCAGCGGAAGGACTAGCGGGGTGTCGGGGGGGACCCAGTACTTC.

This clone was counted only a few times. The chain combines TRBV11-3 with TRBJ2-2; 7 bases match TRBD2. CDR3 length equals 15 residues. Germline CDR1 is SGHNT and CDR2 is YENEEA. V lost 4 bases, J lost 11 bases, and 13 bases stayed unmatched. CDR3 protein: CASSSRANGEGELFF. The CDR3 nucleotides read TGTGCCAGCAGCTCGCGGGCCAACGGGGAGGGAGAGCTGTTTTTT.

The V call is TRBV30, the J call TRBJ1-2, with D possibly TRBD1 on 5 matching bases. Looked up from germline, CDR1 is GTSNPN and CDR2 is SVGIG (reference sequence). V was trimmed by 2 bases and J by 2 bases, leaving 6 bases between them. This CDR3 contains 12 residues. The CDR3 sequence: CAWSWGNYGYTF. The CDR3 coding sequence is TGTGCCTGGAGTTGGGGGAACTATGGCTACACCTTC.

The V and J genes are TRBV7-8 and TRBJ1-5; maybe TRBD1 (5 bases). The CDR3 length is 15 residues. Trimming removed 2 bases from V and 7 bases from J, with 15 bases in between. CDR1 SGHVS and CDR2 FQNEAQ come from the germline V gene. CDR3 sequence reads: CASSLSSTDNQPQHF. The CDR3 region has the DNA TGTGCCAGCAGCTTATCTTCGACGGACAACCAGCCCCAGCATTTT.